These 30 T cell receptor beta chains were all obtained from the same sample, sequenced in a study of OX40 agonist ivuxolimab in advanced cancers. TCRdb's copy holds only in-frame clones and misses some; the assay was immunoSEQ multiplex PCR. This sample has under 80,000 clones, with 70% to 90% found just once. The sample consisted of CD4+ or CD8+ T cells sorted from blood, taken in a trial of the OX40 agonist ivuxolimab. The receptor set was obtained from an adult with an advanced solid tumor such as melanoma, head and neck, liver or kidney cancer.

The chain uses TRBV27 and TRBJ1-4, with 7 positions matching TRBD1. The CDR3 has 16 residues. Germline V CDR1 and CDR2: MNHEY, SMNVEV (reference sequence). J lost 1 base, V lost 3 bases, and 5 bases had no gene match. CDR3 DNA: TGTGCCAGCAGTTTTTGGACAGGACTAACTAATGAAAAACTGTTTTTT. Encoded protein: CASSFWTGLTNEKLFF.

The CDR3 coding sequence is TGTGCCACCGTTTGGGCGGGAGGGCGCGGGGAGCTGTTTTTT. Translating it yields CATVWAGGRGELFF. The V call is TRBV28, the J call TRBJ2-2, with 9 bases aligning to TRBD2. Germline V gene data show CDR1 as MDHEN and CDR2 as SYDVKM. This CDR3 comprises 14 residues. J lost 7 bases, V lost 10 bases, and 10 bases had no gene match. Full variable domain (rest looked up from reference TRBV28 and TRBJ2-2): DVKVTQSSRYLVKRTGEKVFLECVQDMDHENMFWYRQDPGLGLRLIYFSYDVKMKEKGDIPEGYSVSREKKERFSLILESASTNQTSMYLCATVWAGGRGELFFGEGSRLTVL.

V and J are TRBV2 and TRBJ1-3, with D maybe TRBD1 (6 bases). The CDR3 extends over 15 amino acids. Per the germline V gene, CDR1 is SNHLY and CDR2 is FYNNEI. The V and J ends lost 6 bases and 0 bases respectively, with 12 bases between them. CDR3 nucleotides: TGTGCCAGCAGGGACAGTTCTCTCTCTGGAAACACCATATATTTT. Protein product: CASRDSSLSGNTIYF. Complete variable domain (other parts from reference TRBV2 and TRBJ1-3): EPEVTQTPSHQVTQMGQEVILRCVPISNHLYFYWYRQILGQKVEFLVSFYNNEISEKSEIFDDQFSVERPDGSNFTLKIRSTKLEDSAMYFCASRDSSLSGNTIYFGEGSWLTVV.

The J gene is TRBJ2-3, the V gene TRBV5-1, with TRBD2 matching over 9 bases. Germline V gives CDR1 SGHRS, CDR2 YFSETQ. The V and J ends lost 5 bases and 0 bases, in that order; junction bases with no gene match: 4. This CDR3 is built from 15 residues. Written as DNA, the CDR3 is TGCGCCAGCAGGCAGACTAGCGGAAGCACAGATACGCAGTATTTT. Its protein product is CASRQTSGSTDTQYF.

J is TRBJ2-2 and V is TRBV28; the match to TRBD1 covers 7 bases. CDR1 MDHEN and CDR2 SYDVKM come from the germline V gene. Losses at the gene ends were 4 bases for V and 0 bases for J; bases not matched to a gene: 5. This CDR3 contains 16 residues. The CDR3 is CASSSTTGPNTGELFF. The DNA for the CDR3 is TGTGCCAGCAGTTCGACGACAGGGCCGAACACCGGGGAGCTGTTTTTT.

This clone was detected a few times. V and J are TRBV19 and TRBJ1-6; TRBD1 matches 7 bases. V trimming: 9 bases; J trimming: 5 bases; junction bases outside the gene matches: 7. Germline CDR1 and CDR2: LNHDA and SQIVND (reference sequence). This CDR3 is built from 14 residues. CDR3 DNA: TGTGCCAGCCGAGCTACAGGGGATAATTCACCCCTCCACTTT. It codes for CASRATGDNSPLHF.

This clone was counted a single time. V usage is TRBV2 and J usage is TRBJ2-4, with 8 bases fitting TRBD1. This CDR3 spans 13 amino acids. Germline trimming cut 7 bases from V and 5 bases from J; bases unmatched to any gene: 4. The germline V gene encodes CDR1 SNHLY and CDR2 FYNNEI. The CDR3 loop is CASKQGVQNIQYF. The CDR3, as DNA: TGTGCCAGCAAACAGGGGGTCCAAAACATTCAGTACTTC.

The chain recombines TRBV6-5 with TRBJ2-5; D is ambiguous. The J call is in doubt because the DNA end fits TRBJ2-7 better. CDR1 and CDR2 from the germline V gene are MNHEY and SVGAGI. The CDR3 consists of 16 residues. CDR3 nucleotides: TGTGCCAGCAGTTACTCGTTTTACGGCGGCTCCTACGAGCAGTACTTC. The encoded protein is CASSYSFYGGSYEQYF.

This clone was observed a few times. The chain employs TRBV6-1 and TRBJ1-2; 8 bases map to TRBD1. Germline assignment: CDR1 MNHNS and CDR2 SASEGT. The V segment lost 6 bases and the J segment 4 bases; nucleotides outside the gene matches: 7. The CDR3 has 14 amino acids. The CDR3 loop is CASSTGTGGYGYTF. The CDR3 DNA is TGTGCCAGCAGCACCGGGACAGGTGGCTATGGCTACACCTTC.

J is TRBJ2-7 and V is TRBV2; 10 bases line up with TRBD2. CDR3 length: 14 amino acids. Looked up from germline, CDR1 is SNHLY and CDR2 is FYNNEI. V shed 7 bases and J 1 base; nucleotides not matched to a gene: 4. CDR3 region: CASTSGRGSYEQYF. As DNA, the CDR3 is TGTGCCAGCACGAGCGGGAGGGGGTCCTACGAGCAGTACTTC. The full variable domain, completed using reference TRBV2 and TRBJ2-7, is EPEVTQTPSHQVTQMGQEVILRCVPISNHLYFYWYRQILGQKVEFLVSFYNNEISEKSEIFDDQFSVERPDGSNFTLKIRSTKLEDSAMYFCASTSGRGSYEQYFGPGTRLTVT.

V and J are TRBV2 and TRBJ2-2; possible D gene TRBD1, 6 bases. Germline loops: CDR1 SNHLY, CDR2 FYNNEI. The CDR3 runs 13 residues. Trimming removed 5 bases at V and 5 bases at J, with 9 bases between. This chain's CDR3 is CASSTQGTGELFF. DNA for the CDR3: TGTGCCAGCAGTACACAGGGAACCGGGGAGCTGTTTTTT. Looking up the rest from reference TRBV2 and TRBJ2-2 gives the full variable domain: EPEVTQTPSHQVTQMGQEVILRCVPISNHLYFYWYRQILGQKVEFLVSFYNNEISEKSEIFDDQFSVERPDGSNFTLKIRSTKLEDSAMYFCASSTQGTGELFFGEGSRLTVL.

The chain joins TRBV27 to TRBJ1-1, with 9 bases matching TRBD1. The V gene's germline CDR1 is MNHEY and CDR2 SMNVEV (reference sequence). The CDR3 loop spans 15 amino acids. The V and J ends lost 8 bases and 6 bases, in that order; junction bases with no gene match: 13. CDR3 amino acids: CASLSGGTGFSEAFF. The CDR3 DNA follows: TGTGCCAGCCTCTCGGGCGGGACAGGGTTCTCTGAAGCTTTCTTT.

This rearrangement joins TRBV9 to TRBJ2-3, with 9 bases fitting TRBD2. The germline V gene encodes CDR1 SGDLS and CDR2 YYNGEE. This CDR3 has 16 residues. The J segment lost 3 bases and the V segment lost 2 bases, leaving 7 bases of the junction unmatched. The CDR3 region is CASSVWAGGPTDTQYF. DNA for the CDR3: TGTGCCAGCAGCGTTTGGGCGGGGGGGCCTACAGATACGCAGTATTTT.

The V call is TRBV5-1, the J call TRBJ2-1; D is unresolved. Germline-derived CDR1 and CDR2 are SGHRS and YFSETQ. Trimming took off 2 bases at V and 13 bases at J, with 19 bases between the two ends. CDR3 size: 14 residues. CDR3 DNA sequence: TGCGCCAGCAGCTTCGGTGACGATCTGGGCGAACAGTTCTTC. Translated, it gives CASSFGDDLGEQFF.

V usage is TRBV7-2 and J usage is TRBJ2-5; 7 nucleotides line up with TRBD1. Germline V gives CDR1 SGHTA, CDR2 FQGNSA. The J segment lost 5 bases and the V segment lost 5 bases, leaving 5 bases of the junction unmatched. This CDR3 is built from 13 residues. DNA of the CDR3: TGTGCCAGCAGCAGGGGGCGGAGGGAGACCCAGTACTTC. It codes for CASSRGRRETQYF.

The chain combines TRBV29-1 with TRBJ2-7, with TRBD1 matching 7 bases. Germline CDR1 SQVTM, CDR2 ANQGSEA. Trimming cost V 7 bases and J 5 bases; bases outside gene matches: 11. The CDR3 consists of 13 residues. CDR3 in DNA: TGCAGCGCTGGGAGAGGGGGCTTCGACGAGCAGTACTTC. This translates into CSAGRGGFDEQYF.

J is TRBJ2-5 and V is TRBV18; 11 bases map to TRBD2. Germline-derived CDR1 and CDR2 are KGHSH and LQKENI. V lost 6 bases to trimming and J lost 5 bases; unmatched junction nucleotides: 5. The CDR3 consists of 14 residues. CDR3 nucleotides: TGTGCCAGCTCCCTGGGACTAGCGGAGGAGACCCAGTACTTC. Amino acids: CASSLGLAEETQYF.

The chain employs TRBV5-4 and TRBJ2-7, with 7 nucleotides matching TRBD2. CDR1 is SGHNT, CDR2 YYREEE, per germline (reference sequence). J was trimmed by 7 bases and V by 4 bases; bases with no gene match: 11. The length of the CDR3 is 14 residues. This CDR3 reads CASSQSGAGREQYF. CDR3 bases: TGTGCCAGCAGCCAGTCGGGAGCGGGAAGGGAGCAGTACTTC.

The genes are TRBV6-5 and TRBJ2-5, with 7 bases that match TRBD2. Germline V gives CDR1 MNHEY, CDR2 SVGAGI. Trimming took 5 bases from V and 7 from J; bases not matched to a gene: 7. CDR3 length equals 13 residues. The DNA for the CDR3 is TGTGCCAGCAGTGGGGACTACTCAGTGACCCAGTACTTC. Its protein product is CASSGDYSVTQYF.

The chain is built from TRBV7-2 and TRBJ2-7; 7 positions agree with TRBD2. The V gene's germline CDR1 is SGHTA and CDR2 FQGNSA. This CDR3 has 13 residues. J was trimmed by 2 bases and V by 5 bases; bases with no gene match: 3. The CDR3 sequence is CASSRGGAYEQYF. CDR3 bases: TGTGCCAGCAGCCGGGGAGGGGCCTACGAGCAGTACTTC.

The rearrangement uses TRBV10-1 and TRBJ2-7, with 11 nucleotides matching TRBD2. The CDR3 runs to 14 residues. The ends lost 5 bases at V and 9 bases at J; junction bases unmatched: 9. CDR1 and CDR2 (germline): WNHNN, SYGVQD (reference sequence). As DNA, the CDR3 is TGCGCCAGCAGTCCCGGGACTAGCGGTATGGCGCAGTACTTC. Translated: CASSPGTSGMAQYF.

This chain uses TRBV5-1 with TRBJ2-3; 9 bases agree with TRBD1. The CDR3 totals 14 residues. The junction had 4 bases not matched to a gene; V was cut back by 5 bases and J by 3 bases. Germline CDR1 is SGHRS and CDR2 is YFSETQ. DNA of the CDR3: TGCGCCAGCAGACAAGGACAGGGGACAGATACGCAGTATTTT. This encodes CASRQGQGTDTQYF.

The rearrangement links TRBV28 to TRBJ2-7; 7 bases align to TRBD2. CDR3 length: 13 residues. Germline CDR1 and CDR2: MDHEN and SYDVKM. V shed 8 bases and J 3 bases; nucleotides not matched to a gene: 7. This chain's CDR3 is CASGGSLRYEQYF. The CDR3 DNA reads as TGTGCCAGCGGCGGGAGTCTTCGCTACGAGCAGTACTTC. The whole variable domain, remainder taken from reference TRBV28 and TRBJ2-7, is DVKVTQSSRYLVKRTGEKVFLECVQDMDHENMFWYRQDPGLGLRLIYFSYDVKMKEKGDIPEGYSVSREKKERFSLILESASTNQTSMYLCASGGSLRYEQYFGPGTRLTVT.

This CDR3 reads CASSFGTGIKEKLFF. CDR3 coding DNA: TGTGCCAGCAGCTTTGGTACAGGGATAAAGGAAAAACTGTTTTTT. The V and J genes are TRBV11-2 and TRBJ1-4, with TRBD1 as a possible D gene (6 bases). The CDR3 runs 15 residues. Trimming removed 3 bases from V and 8 bases from J, with 16 bases in between. The germline V gene encodes CDR1 SGHAT and CDR2 FQNNGV.

This clone occurred a few times. The V call is TRBV10-3, the J call TRBJ1-2, with D maybe TRBD1 (5 bases). The CDR3 spans 15 residues. V lost 3 bases to trimming and J lost 4 bases, with 15 bases between them. Per germline, CDR1 ENHRY and CDR2 SYGVKD. The CDR3 sequence is CAISDGAGLAYGYTF. The CDR3 coding sequence is TGTGCCATCAGTGATGGGGCAGGGCTTGCCTATGGCTACACCTTC.

The chain recombines TRBV9 with TRBJ2-3, with D uncertain. The CDR3 totals 16 residues. With 3 bases removed from V and 1 base from J, the gap between germline ends came to 15 bases. Per germline, CDR1 SGDLS and CDR2 YYNGEE. The CDR3 region has the DNA TGTGCCAGCAGCGCCCAGCCGGGTAGTGGCACAGATACGCAGTATTTT. It codes for CASSAQPGSGTDTQYF.

This sequence joins TRBV19 and TRBJ2-2; TRBD2 aligns across 11 bases. Germline V CDR1 and CDR2: LNHDA, SQIVND (reference sequence). The CDR3 sequence is 14 residues long. Germline trimming cut 10 bases from V and 8 bases from J; bases unmatched to any gene: 9. In nucleotides, the CDR3 is TGTGCCACCACAGGACTAGCGGGCGAGGGGGAGCTGTTTTTT. This codes for CATTGLAGEGELFF. Supplemented by reference TRBV19 and TRBJ2-2, the full variable domain reads DGGITQSPKYLFRKEGQNVTLSCEQNLNHDAMYWYRQDPGQGLRLIYYSQIVNDFQKGDIAEGYSVSREKKESFPLTVTSAQKNPTAFYLCATTGLAGEGELFFGEGSRLTVL.

The genes are TRBV5-5 and TRBJ2-7; 9 bases are a match to TRBD1. Germline V gives CDR1 SGHKS, CDR2 YYEKEE (reference sequence). The CDR3 is made up of 15 amino acids. J gave up 3 bases and V 4 bases, and 8 bases lay outside the gene matches. The CDR3 bases are TGTGCCAGCAGCGTTAGGGACAGGGTGGACTACGAGCAGTACTTC. This sequence encodes CASSVRDRVDYEQYF.

The chain couples TRBV7-2 to TRBJ1-2, with 8 bases fitting TRBD1. V lost 6 bases to trimming and J lost 6 bases; unmatched junction nucleotides: 12. Germline CDR1 SGHTA, CDR2 FQGNSA. CDR3 size: 15 residues. CDR3 coding DNA: TGTGCCAGCAGAGCATGGGCAGGGGGCGATGATGGCTACACCTTC. Residues: CASRAWAGGDDGYTF.

The chain couples TRBV7-9 to TRBJ1-5; 7 bases agree with TRBD1. The CDR3 covers 13 residues. CDR1 is SEHNR and CDR2 is FQNEAQ in the germline V gene (reference sequence). V gave up 7 bases and J gave up 7 bases; unmatched junction bases: 7. Here the CDR3 DNA reads TGTGCCAGCACGAGGGGGCATCAGCAGCCCCAGCATTTT. Translating it yields CASTRGHQQPQHF.